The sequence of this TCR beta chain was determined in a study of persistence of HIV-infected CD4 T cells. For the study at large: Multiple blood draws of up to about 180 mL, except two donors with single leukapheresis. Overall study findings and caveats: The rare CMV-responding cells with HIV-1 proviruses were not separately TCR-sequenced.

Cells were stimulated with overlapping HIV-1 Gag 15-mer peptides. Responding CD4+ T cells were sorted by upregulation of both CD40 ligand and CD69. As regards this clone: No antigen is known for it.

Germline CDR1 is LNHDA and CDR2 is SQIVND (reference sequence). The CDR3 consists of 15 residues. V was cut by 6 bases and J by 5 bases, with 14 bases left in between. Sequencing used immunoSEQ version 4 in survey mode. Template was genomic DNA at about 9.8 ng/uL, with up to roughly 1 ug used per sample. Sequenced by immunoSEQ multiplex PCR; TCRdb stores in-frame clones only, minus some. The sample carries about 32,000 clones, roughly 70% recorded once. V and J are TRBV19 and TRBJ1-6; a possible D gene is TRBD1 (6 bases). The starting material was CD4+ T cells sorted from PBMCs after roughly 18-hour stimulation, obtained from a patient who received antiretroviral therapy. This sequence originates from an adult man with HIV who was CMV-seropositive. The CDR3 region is CASSQGYKNNSPLHF. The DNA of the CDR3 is TGTGCCAGTAGCCAGGGGTATAAGAATAATTCACCCCTCCACTTT. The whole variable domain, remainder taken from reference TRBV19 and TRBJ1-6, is DGGITQSPKYLFRKEGQNVTLSCEQNLNHDAMYWYRQDPGQGLRLIYYSQIVNDFQKGDIAEGYSVSREKKESFPLTVTSAQKNPTAFYLCASSQGYKNNSPLHFGNGTRLTVT.